This T cell receptor beta chain was identified during a study of shared clonotypes between healthy human individuals. V lost 4 bases, J lost 4 bases, and 17 bases lay in between. The CDR3 sequence is 15 residues long. Germline loops: CDR1 SGHDT, CDR2 YYEEEE. Researchers ran the assay at a deep level. Data came from immunoSEQ multiplex PCR; TCRdb stores just in-frame clones and leaves some out. Of some 450,000 clones in the sample, over 60% were seen once. The TCR originated in a woman aged 40 to 50 in good health. Some clones in this sample may be carry-over from other donors' samples. The sequencing input was PBMCs. The V and J genes are TRBV5-6 and TRBJ1-2; D ambiguous. In DNA, the CDR3 is TGTGCCAGCAGCCCCCTGGGCGGCTCCGGCTATGGCTACACCTTC. This gives the protein CASSPLGGSGYGYTF.